The 5 T cell receptor beta chains below come from one sample, sequenced in a study of shared clonotypes between healthy human individuals. The naive CD8 population came from CD45RO-negative cells selected for CCR7, without terminally differentiated effector memory CD45RA+ cells. Profiling relied on immunoSEQ multiplex PCR, and the TCRdb table lists in-frame clones only, not all of them. The sample records hundreds of thousands of clones, 92% being singletons. Sequenced material: naive CD8+ T cells sorted from blood. The receptors here all came from a man aged 25 to 40 in good health.

The V call is TRBV2, the J call TRBJ2-5; possibly TRBD2 for D (5 bases). CDR1 is SNHLY, CDR2 FYNNEI, per germline. V was clipped by 5 bases and J by 4 bases, with 23 bases between them. The CDR3 is made up of 17 amino acids. CDR3 in DNA: TGTGCCAGCAGTCCCCTATTGGGAGTAGGACTCGGAGAGACCCAGTACTTC. It yields the protein CASSPLLGVGLGETQYF.

The genes are TRBV9 and TRBJ1-1; no firm D call. The CDR3 totals 13 residues. The germline V gene has CDR1 SGDLS and CDR2 YYNGEE. Between the trimmed V and J ends, which lost 3 bases and 8 bases, there was a span of 14 bases. The CDR3 reads CASSAYSGLEAFF. CDR3 DNA: TGTGCCAGCAGCGCCTATTCGGGGTTAGAAGCTTTCTTT. Drawing the rest from reference TRBV9 and TRBJ1-1, the complete variable domain is DSGVTQTPKHLITATGQRVTLRCSPRSGDLSVYWYQQSLDQGLQFLIQYYNGEERAKGNILERFSAQQFPDLHSELNLSSLELGDSALYFCASSAYSGLEAFFGQGTRLTVV.

The chain combines TRBV7-9 with TRBJ1-2; 7 nucleotides match TRBD1. This CDR3 contains 14 residues. Germline V gene lookup returns CDR1 SEHNR and CDR2 FQNEAQ (reference sequence). After removal of 5 bases from V and 0 bases from J, the junction contained 3 bases not matched to a gene. CDR3 nucleotides: TGTGCCAGCAGCGGCGGACAGGCTAACTATGGCTACACCTTC. Amino acid sequence: CASSGGQANYGYTF.

V and J are TRBV11-2 and TRBJ1-1; TRBD1 matches 7 bases. The junction had 7 bases not matched to a gene; V was cut back by 3 bases and J by 0 bases. The CDR3 covers 16 residues. Germline CDR1 reads SGHAT; CDR2 reads FQNNGV. CDR3 DNA sequence: TGTGCCAGCAGCTTGACAGGGCTAGTGATGAACACTGAAGCTTTCTTT. Its protein product is CASSLTGLVMNTEAFF.

In this sample, this clone turned up once. V usage is TRBV7-9 and J usage is TRBJ2-2; no clear D. Trimming left V 8 bases short and J 7 bases short, with 5 bases between. This CDR3 contains 10 residues. Germline CDR1 SEHNR, CDR2 FQNEAQ (reference sequence). The CDR3: CASGHGELFF. The DNA for the CDR3 is TGTGCCAGCGGCCACGGGGAGCTGTTTTTT.